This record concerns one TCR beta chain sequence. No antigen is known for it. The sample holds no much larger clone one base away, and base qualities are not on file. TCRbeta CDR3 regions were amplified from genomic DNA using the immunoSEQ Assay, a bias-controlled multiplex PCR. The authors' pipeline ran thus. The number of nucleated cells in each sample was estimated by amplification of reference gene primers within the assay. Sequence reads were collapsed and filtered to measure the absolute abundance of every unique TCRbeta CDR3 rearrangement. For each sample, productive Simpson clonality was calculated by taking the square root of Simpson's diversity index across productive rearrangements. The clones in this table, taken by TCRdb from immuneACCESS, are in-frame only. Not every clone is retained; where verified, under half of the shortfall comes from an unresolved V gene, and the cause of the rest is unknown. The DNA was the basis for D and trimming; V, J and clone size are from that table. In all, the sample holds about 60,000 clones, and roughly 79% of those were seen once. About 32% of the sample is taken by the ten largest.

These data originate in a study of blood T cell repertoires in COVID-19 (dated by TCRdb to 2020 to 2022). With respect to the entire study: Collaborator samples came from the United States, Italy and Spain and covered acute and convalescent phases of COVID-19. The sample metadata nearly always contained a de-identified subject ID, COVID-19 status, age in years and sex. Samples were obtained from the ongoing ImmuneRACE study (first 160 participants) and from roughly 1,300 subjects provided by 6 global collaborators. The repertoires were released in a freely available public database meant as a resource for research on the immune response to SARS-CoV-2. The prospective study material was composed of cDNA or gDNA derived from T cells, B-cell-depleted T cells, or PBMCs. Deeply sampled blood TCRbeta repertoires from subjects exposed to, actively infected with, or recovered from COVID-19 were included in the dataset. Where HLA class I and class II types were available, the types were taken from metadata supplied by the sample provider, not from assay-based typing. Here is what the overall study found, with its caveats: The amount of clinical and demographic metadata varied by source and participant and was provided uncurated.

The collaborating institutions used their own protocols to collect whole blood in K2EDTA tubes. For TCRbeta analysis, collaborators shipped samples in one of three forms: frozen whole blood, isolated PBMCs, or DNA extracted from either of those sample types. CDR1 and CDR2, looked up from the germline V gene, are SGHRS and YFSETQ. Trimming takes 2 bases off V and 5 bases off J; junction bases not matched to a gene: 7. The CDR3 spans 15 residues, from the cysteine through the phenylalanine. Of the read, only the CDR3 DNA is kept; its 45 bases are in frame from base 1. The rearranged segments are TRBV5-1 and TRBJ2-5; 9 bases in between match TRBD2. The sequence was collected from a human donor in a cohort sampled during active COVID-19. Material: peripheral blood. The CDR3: CASSLVRREGETQYF. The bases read TGCGCCAGCAGCTTAGTAAGGCGGGAGGGCGAGACCCAGTACTTC. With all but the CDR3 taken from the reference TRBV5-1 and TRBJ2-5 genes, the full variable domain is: KAGVTQTPRYLIKTRGQQVTLSCSPISGHRSVSWYQQTPGQGLQFLFEYFSETQRNKGNFPGRFSGRQFSNSRSEMNVSTLELGDSALYLCASSLVRREGETQYFGPGTRLLVL.